This T cell receptor beta chain was identified in a study of OX40 agonist ivuxolimab in advanced cancers. Study-wide results and limits: No antigen was identified for the clonally expanded peripheral T cells.

The repertoire was sequenced with immunoSEQ multiplex PCR; TCRdb's copy has only in-frame clones and lacks some. The table has about 35,000 clones, roughly 84% seen once. This clone was seen only a few times. The antigen is undetermined. The specimen comprised CD4+ or CD8+ T cells sorted from blood, sampled in a trial of the OX40 agonist ivuxolimab. This TCR was recovered from an adult with an advanced solid tumor such as melanoma, head and neck, liver or kidney cancer.

As DNA, the CDR3 is TGTGCCAGAATGGCGGGAGTGGCAGATACGCAGTATTTT. Protein: CARMAGVADTQYF. V and J are TRBV6-1 and TRBJ2-3, with TRBD2 matching 7 bases. The CDR3 totals 13 residues. The V segment lost 9 bases and the J segment 4 bases; nucleotides outside the gene matches: 7. Germline V lookup: CDR1 MNHNS, CDR2 SASEGT.